Below, one T cell receptor (beta chain) is given with its context. The antigen is not known. One junction end disagrees with the germline gene, perhaps due to a read error. From the RT-PCR reads, TCRdb called clonotypes with MiXCR, one entry per CDR3 protein. The repertoire holds hundreds of thousands of distinct CDR3 sequences, about a sixth seen once, with roughly 10% in the top ten. This sample is drawn from a study of response to subunit inactivated influenza vaccine. The study's findings and limits: Authors suggested few new T cells are recruited by each seasonal influenza vaccination.

The CDR3 loop spans 15 amino acids. From germline, CDR1 is MNHNS and CDR2 SASEGT. The gene calls are TRBV6-1 and TRBJ1-3; TRBD1 matches at 7 bases. Here the sequenced sample was PBMCs from blood, taken approximately 13 days after vaccination. This clonotype originated in a man aged 50-60 years who received an inactivated influenza vaccine. CDR3 residues: CASTRTGDSENTIYF. The CDR3 DNA is TGTGCCAGCACCAGGACAGGCGACTCTGAAAACACCATATATTTT.